The 5 T cell receptor beta chains presented below share a single source sample, sequenced in a study of control samples from healthy donors and cancer patients (dated by TCRdb to the early 2020s). To prepare the library, the immunoSEQ multiplex PCR assay was applied. TCRdb obtained this table from immuneACCESS and retained in-frame rearrangements with V and J assigned. These tables miss some clones; where compared with another copy, unresolved V genes account for less than half of the shortfall, and the remainder is unexplained. A total of 150,000 to 200,000 clones appear in this sample, roughly 93% of them only once. Of the sample, over 1.1% is held by the ten largest clones. The sequencing sample was made of blood. These receptor sequences come from a man younger than 35 in good health.

This rearrangement joins TRBV6-5 to TRBJ2-5, with unresolved D. Germline V gene lookup returns CDR1 MNHEY and CDR2 SVGAGI. The V gene lost 5 bases and the J gene lost 3 bases, with 10 bases spanning the gap. This CDR3 region has 13 residues. Here the CDR3 reads CASSKETKETQYF. The DNA for the CDR3 is TGTGCCAGCAGTAAGGAGACCAAAGAGACCCAGTACTTC.

This rearrangement joins TRBV14 to TRBJ2-2, with D possibly being TRBD1 (6 bases). Trimming left V 1 base short and J 7 bases short, with 10 bases between. The CDR3 length is 14 residues. Germline CDR1 SGHDN, CDR2 FVKESK. CDR3 protein: CASSQVQGYGELFF. In DNA form, the CDR3 reads TGTGCCAGCAGCCAAGTTCAGGGGTACGGGGAGCTGTTTTTT.

This clone was detected once. The V gene is TRBV29-1, the J gene TRBJ2-3; 15 bases are a match to TRBD2. CDR1 and CDR2 from the germline V gene are SQVTM and ANQGSEA. V shed 6 bases, J shed 3 bases, and the junction held 1 base outside the gene matches. This CDR3 is built from 14 residues. The CDR3 spells CSVGLAGGTDTQYF. Here the CDR3 DNA reads TGCAGCGTGGGACTAGCGGGGGGAACAGATACGCAGTATTTT.

V usage is TRBV6-1 and J usage is TRBJ2-1; 8 positions agree with TRBD1. Germline assignment: CDR1 MNHNS and CDR2 SASEGT. V gave up 4 bases and J gave up 0 bases; unmatched junction bases: 14. The CDR3 runs to 19 residues. The DNA of the CDR3 is TGTGCCAGCAGTGGCGCCGGGACAGGCAACAGTGTCTCCTACAATGAGCAGTTCTTC. It encodes CASSGAGTGNSVSYNEQFF.

The chain links TRBV13 to TRBJ2-3; D gene uncertain. The length of the CDR3 is 13 residues. V lost 2 bases and J 4 bases, leaving 7 bases between the germline ends. Per germline, CDR1 PRHDT and CDR2 FYEKMQ (reference sequence). The CDR3 DNA is TGTGCCAGCAGCTTACTCCAGGCAGATACGCAGTATTTT. Translation gives CASSLLQADTQYF.